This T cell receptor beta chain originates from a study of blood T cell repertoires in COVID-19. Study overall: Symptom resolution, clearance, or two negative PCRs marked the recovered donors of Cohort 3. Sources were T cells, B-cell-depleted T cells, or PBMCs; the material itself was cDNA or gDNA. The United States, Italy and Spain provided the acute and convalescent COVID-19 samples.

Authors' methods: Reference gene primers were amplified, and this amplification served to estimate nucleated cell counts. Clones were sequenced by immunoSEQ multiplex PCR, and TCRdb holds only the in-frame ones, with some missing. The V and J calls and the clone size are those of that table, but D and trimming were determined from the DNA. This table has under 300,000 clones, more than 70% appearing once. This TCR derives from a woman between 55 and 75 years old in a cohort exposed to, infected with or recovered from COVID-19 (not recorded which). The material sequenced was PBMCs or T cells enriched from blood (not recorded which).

DNA for the CDR3: TGCGCCAGCAGCCTGGACAGGGGGGCCTACGAGCAGTACTTC. Its protein product is CASSLDRGAYEQYF. The chain recombines TRBV10-2 with TRBJ2-7; TRBD1 aligns across 10 bases. The CDR3 runs to 14 residues. Trimming took 6 bases from V and 2 from J; bases not matched to a gene: 4. Germline lookup yields CDR1 WSHSY and CDR2 SAAADI.